The 6 T cell receptor beta chains below all came from one sample that was sequenced in a study of patients and donors after allogeneic stem cell transplantation. TCRdb re-called the RT-PCR reads with MiXCR, one entry per CDR3 protein. The table includes roughly 200,000 distinct CDR3 sequences, more than 35% detected once. Sequenced sample: blood, either unsorted or a sorted T cell fraction (not recorded which). The receptors come from a human donor who was either an allogeneic HSCT recipient or a stem cell or donor lymphocyte infusion donor (not recorded which). It is not recorded whose cells these are; they may come from a transplant donor.

The chain joins TRBV20-1 to TRBJ1-2, with TRBD1 matching 9 bases. CDR1 and CDR2 (germline): DFQATT, SNEGSKA (reference sequence). The CDR3 runs to 11 residues. CDR3 in amino acids: CISGQGHGYTF. The CDR3 nucleotides read TGCATTTCGGGACAGGGACACGGCTACACCTTC.

This clonotype was counted a few times. The chain carries TRBV3-1 and TRBJ1-6, with 7 bases matching TRBD1. The CDR3 covers 14 residues. V trimming: 4 bases; J trimming: 5 bases; junction bases outside the gene matches: 2. Germline V CDR1 and CDR2: LGHDT, YNNKEL (reference sequence). The CDR3 DNA reads as TGTGCCAGCAGCCGGGACAGCGATAATTCACCCCTCCACTTT. Protein sequence: CASSRDSDNSPLHF.

J is TRBJ1-1 and V is TRBV12-3 or TRBV12-4, with D possibly TRBD1 on 6 matching bases. The V end lost 7 bases, the J end lost 0 bases, and 12 bases lay between the germline ends. The CDR3 has 14 amino acids. As DNA, the CDR3 is TGTGCCAGCACCTCGGACAGCTTGAACACTGAAGCTTTCTTT. Residues: CASTSDSLNTEAFF.

There are a few counts of this clonotype. The rearrangement joins TRBV28 to TRBJ1-1; D might be TRBD1 (5 bases). Deletions cut 4 bases from V and 7 bases from J, with 19 bases between. Germline assignment: CDR1 MDHEN and CDR2 SYDVKM. The CDR3 extends over 15 amino acids. CDR3 loop: CASSSDLAGLLEAFF. The CDR3 DNA is TGTGCCAGCAGTTCGGACCTGGCAGGGCTACTTGAAGCTTTCTTT.

To note about this clonotype: Here the CDR3 omits its conserved ending phenylalanine or tryptophan, so a read error is the likely source. This chain connects TRBV29-1 to TRBJ1-4; unclear D gene. V lost 4 bases to trimming and J lost 1 base, with 7 bases between them. The CDR3 runs 13 residues. The germline CDR1 and CDR2 sequences are SQVTM and ANQGSEA. CDR3 loop: CSVGKGTNEKLFL. For the CDR3, the DNA is TGCAGCGTTGGAAAGGGAACTAATGAAAAACTGTTTTTG.

The chain is built from TRBV12-3 or TRBV12-4 and TRBJ1-1; D possibly corresponds to TRBD1 (6 bases). The CDR3 consists of 18 residues. V was clipped by 8 bases and J by 0 bases, with 25 bases between them. CDR3 bases: TGTGCCAGCGTAACCCCAAGAAACTCGGACAGCATGAACACTGAAGCTTTCTTT. It specifies CASVTPRNSDSMNTEAFF.